This T cell receptor beta chain is drawn from a study of blood T cell repertoires in COVID-19 (dated by TCRdb to 2018 to 2021). Broadly, across the study: The collaborator samples originated in the United States, Italy and Spain and spanned the acute and convalescent phases of COVID-19. The samples were drawn from two sources: the first 160 participants of the ongoing ImmuneRACE study, and some 1,300 subjects contributed by 6 global collaborators. Subjects who had been exposed to COVID-19, were actively infected with it, or had recovered from it provided the deeply sampled blood TCRbeta repertoires that made up the dataset. The repertoires were released in a freely available public database meant as a resource for research on the immune response to SARS-CoV-2. Where HLA class I and class II types were available, the types were taken from metadata supplied by the sample provider, not from assay-based typing. The sample metadata nearly always contained a de-identified subject ID, COVID-19 status, age in years and sex. The material from the prospective study consisted of cDNA or gDNA derived from T cells, B-cell-depleted T cells, or PBMCs.

The immunoSEQ Assay, a bias-controlled multiplex PCR, was used to amplify TCRbeta CDR3 regions from genomic DNA. Per the authors' processing: Within the assay, amplification of reference gene primers was used to estimate how many nucleated cells each sample contained. To quantify the absolute abundance of each unique TCRbeta CDR3 rearrangement, sequence reads were collapsed and filtered. For each sample, productive Simpson clonality was calculated by taking the square root of Simpson's diversity index across productive rearrangements. The clones in this table, taken by TCRdb from immuneACCESS, are in-frame only. Not every clone is retained; where verified, under half of the shortfall comes from an unresolved V gene, and the cause of the rest is unknown. D and trimming come from the DNA, and the V and J calls and clone size come from that table. The sample profile shows approximately 400,000 clones; around 83% of them were found once. Approximately 4.7% of the sample comes from the top ten.

Broad study findings and their caveats: The amount of clinical and demographic metadata varied by source and participant and was provided uncurated.

In regard to this clone: The target of this receptor is not known. No base qualities exist here, and no much larger clone lies one base off it.

Participants in the prospective study were aged about 18 to 89 years, lived in over 20 United States geographic areas, and enrolled through a virtual design. In the prospective study, cohorts were assigned on the basis of participant-reported clinical history obtained from a screening survey and a study questionnaire. ImmuneRACE Cohort 3 recovered participants were defined by two consecutive negative NP/OP PCR tests, healthcare professional clearance, or symptom resolution. In the prospective study, whole blood, serum and a nasopharyngeal or oropharyngeal swab were collected from each participant by mobile phlebotomists. Prospective study participants could optionally give additional blood draws and questionnaires over an approximately 2-month period. Before DNA extraction, blood samples from the prospective study were shipped at room temperature or frozen. Including cysteine and phenylalanine, the CDR3 has 14 amino acids. The CDR3 DNA has 42 bases and is translated from base 1. CDR1 and CDR2 were assigned from the germline V gene as SGDLS and YYNGEE. V has 4 bases trimmed and J has 0 bases trimmed; junction bases matching no gene number 4.

The chain is made from TRBV9 and TRBJ2-7, with 7 middle bases fitting TRBD2. The source is a woman aged 45-60 years who had recovered from COVID-19. The sample taken for sequencing was PBMCs or T cells enriched from blood (not recorded which). This receptor has the CDR3 CASSPGGSSYEQYF. The sequenced DNA is TGTGCCAGCAGCCCGGGCGGGAGCTCCTACGAGCAGTACTTC.